The 22 T cell receptor beta chains listed next were all sequenced from one sample in a study of T cell changes during pregnancy in multiple sclerosis. Assay: immunoSEQ multiplex PCR; the TCRdb copy retains only in-frame clones and omits some. The profile shows 90,000 to 120,000 clones, around 90% of them singletons. Sample: peripheral blood, taken in the third trimester of pregnancy. The origin of the receptors is a female donor in good health, enrolled as a control in a pregnancy study.

This chain connects TRBV5-1 to TRBJ2-7; 9 nucleotides match TRBD1. Germline CDR1 reads SGHRS; CDR2 reads YFSETQ. V gave up 3 bases and J gave up 4 bases; unmatched junction bases: 5. The CDR3 length is 14 residues. CDR3 nucleotides: TGCGCCAGCAGCTCCTGGACAGGGGATTACGAGCAGTACTTC. Protein sequence: CASSSWTGDYEQYF.

V and J are TRBV11-2 and TRBJ2-5, with D perhaps TRBD1 (5 bases). V lost 5 bases and J 1 base, leaving 14 bases between the germline ends. In germline, CDR1 is SGHAT, CDR2 FQNNGV. The CDR3 contains 15 residues. CDR3 region: CASSAGYPLQETQYF. The CDR3 nucleotides read TGTGCCAGCAGCGCAGGGTATCCCCTCCAAGAGACCCAGTACTTC.

The chain carries TRBV4-2 and TRBJ2-2; D is uncertain. CDR1 and CDR2 (germline): LGHNA, YNFKEQ. This CDR3 is built from 11 residues. In DNA, the CDR3 is TGTGCAGCTTCGAACACCGGGGAGCTGTTTTTT. It is translated as CAASNTGELFF.

The genes are TRBV11-3 and TRBJ2-5, with 13 nucleotides matching TRBD2. With 4 bases clipped from V and 3 bases from J, the junction kept 8 bases outside the gene matches. Germline V gene data show CDR1 as SGHNT and CDR2 as YENEEA. This CDR3 is 17 amino acids long. CDR3 in DNA: TGTGCCAGCAGCTCCTCCTCAGGACTAGCGGGGGAAGAGACCCAGTACTTC. It yields the protein CASSSSSGLAGEETQYF.

This clone was recorded only once. For the CDR3, the DNA is TGTGCCAGCAGTGCGAGGGTAATCACAGATACGCAGTATTTT. This encodes CASSARVITDTQYF. This chain links TRBV25-1 with TRBJ2-3, with D possibly matching TRBD2 (5 bases). The V end lost 4 bases, the J end lost 2 bases, and 10 bases lay between the germline ends. CDR1 and CDR2 from the germline V gene are MGHDK and SYGVNS. The CDR3 totals 14 residues.

This chain joins TRBV18 and TRBJ2-2, with TRBD2 identical over 8 bases. The V segment lost 1 base and the J segment 8 bases; nucleotides outside the gene matches: 9. This CDR3 has 16 residues. Per germline, CDR1 KGHSH and CDR2 LQKENI. The CDR3 loop reads CASSPLAGSSDGELFF. The CDR3, as DNA: TGTGCCAGCTCACCACTAGCGGGGAGTTCGGATGGGGAGCTGTTTTTT.

J is TRBJ1-1 and V is TRBV11-3; 7 bases map to TRBD1. V trimming: 7 bases; J trimming: 2 bases; junction bases outside the gene matches: 10. The CDR3 loop spans 15 amino acids. In germline, CDR1 is SGHNT, CDR2 YENEEA. CDR3: CASTISGDSNTEAFF. The CDR3 DNA follows: TGTGCCAGCACCATCTCAGGGGACAGCAACACTGAAGCTTTCTTT.

This chain joins TRBV27 and TRBJ1-2; the D gene is possibly TRBD1 (6 bases). Looked up from germline, CDR1 is MNHEY and CDR2 is SMNVEV (reference sequence). Trimming cost V 0 bases and J 0 bases, with 23 bases left between them. The CDR3 has 20 amino acids. CDR3 sequence reads: CASSLSFYGQGWGSNYGYTF. In nucleotides, the CDR3 is TGTGCCAGCAGTTTATCCTTCTACGGGCAGGGGTGGGGATCTAACTATGGCTACACCTTC.

The chain employs TRBV27 and TRBJ1-1; 8 nucleotides line up with TRBD1. With 0 bases clipped from V and 6 bases from J, the junction kept 18 bases outside the gene matches. Germline V gene sequence: CDR1 MNHEY, CDR2 SMNVEV (reference sequence). This CDR3 has 19 amino acids. CDR3 coding DNA: TGTGCCAGCAGTTTATCGGCCCTTTTATCTAAGGACAGGGTATCTGAAGCTTTCTTT. Its protein product is CASSLSALLSKDRVSEAFF.

The rearrangement joins TRBV7-2 to TRBJ2-1; 7 bases are shared with TRBD2. The CDR3 totals 16 residues. V lost 2 bases and J lost 4; bases outside the gene matches: 8. Germline V gives CDR1 SGHTA, CDR2 FQGNSA. The CDR3 protein is CASSLSSSGSYNEQFF. CDR3 DNA sequence: TGTGCCAGCAGCTTAAGTTCTAGCGGAAGTTACAATGAGCAGTTCTTC.

Concerning this clone: One end of the junction varies from germline; a read error may be responsible. The chain is built from TRBV19 and TRBJ2-1, with D hard to call. The germline V gene has CDR1 LNHDA and CDR2 SQIVND (reference sequence). The CDR3 sequence is 16 residues long. The CDR3 DNA follows: TGTGCCAGTAGTTCGACCAGGCGCTCCTCCGACAATGAGCAGTTCTTC. Translation gives CASSSTRRSSDNEQFF.

The chain combines TRBV2 with TRBJ1-2; D unresolved. Trimming removed 3 bases from V and 10 bases from J, with 12 bases in between. CDR3 length equals 12 residues. Germline loops: CDR1 SNHLY, CDR2 FYNNEI. This CDR3 is CASSEREGLYTF. The CDR3 bases are TGTGCCAGCAGTGAGCGGGAAGGGCTCTACACCTTC. Using reference TRBV2 and TRBJ1-2 for the parts outside the CDR3, the full variable domain is EPEVTQTPSHQVTQMGQEVILRCVPISNHLYFYWYRQILGQKVEFLVSFYNNEISEKSEIFDDQFSVERPDGSNFTLKIRSTKLEDSAMYFCASSEREGLYTFGSGTRLTVV.

The chain is built from TRBV6-5 and TRBJ1-1; TRBD1 might be the D (6 bases). In germline, CDR1 is MNHEY, CDR2 SVGAGI. V dropped 4 bases and J dropped 5 bases, with 20 bases sitting between them. The CDR3 is 16 residues long. DNA of the CDR3: TGTGCCAGCAGTTCCCGGACAGCCGGTTTAGGGACTGAAGCTTTCTTT. This sequence encodes CASSSRTAGLGTEAFF.

The V and J genes are TRBV4-3 and TRBJ2-1; the match to TRBD1 covers 8 bases. The V gene end was trimmed by 2 bases and the J gene end by 0 bases; junction bases not matched to a gene: 3. The CDR3 consists of 16 residues. Per germline, CDR1 LGHNA and CDR2 YSLEER. The CDR3 loop reads CASSQRGTGSYNEQFF. The CDR3 DNA sequence: TGCGCCAGCAGCCAACGCGGGACAGGCTCCTACAATGAGCAGTTCTTC.

The table lists this clone with a few counts. The CDR3 DNA reads as TGTGCCAGTAGTACCCGCCTACAGGGTTTAAACGAAAAACTGTTTTTT. Residues: CASSTRLQGLNEKLFF. This chain connects TRBV19 to TRBJ1-4; the D gene is possibly TRBD1 (6 bases). The germline V gene encodes CDR1 LNHDA and CDR2 SQIVND (reference sequence). Trimming pared 4 bases from V and 8 bases from J, leaving 20 bases between. The CDR3 is made up of 16 amino acids.

The rearrangement uses TRBV27 and TRBJ2-2; D not certain. V shed 6 bases and J shed 1 base, with 6 bases lying between them. Per germline, CDR1 MNHEY and CDR2 SMNVEV (reference sequence). This CDR3 spans 13 amino acids. In DNA, the CDR3 is TGTGCCAGCAGGCCAGGGAACACCGGGGAGCTGTTTTTT. Translation gives CASRPGNTGELFF.

The chain employs TRBV4-2 and TRBJ1-1; D not resolved. The CDR3 extends over 14 amino acids. From germline, CDR1 is LGHNA and CDR2 YNFKEQ. V lost 2 bases and J lost 2, with 9 bases in between. CDR3 protein: CASSQQTTNTEAFF. CDR3 in DNA: TGTGCCAGCAGCCAACAAACAACAAACACTGAAGCTTTCTTT.

The V and J genes are TRBV7-6 and TRBJ2-7; 7 nucleotides match TRBD1. The V gene's germline CDR1 is SGHVS and CDR2 FNYEAQ. The CDR3 consists of 15 residues. J lost 0 bases, V lost 1 base, and 3 bases had no gene match. For the CDR3, the DNA is TGTGCCAGCAGCTTAGGAGGGGACAGCTCCTACGAGCAGTACTTC. The encoded protein is CASSLGGDSSYEQYF.

The chain employs TRBV2 and TRBJ2-2, with D maybe TRBD2 (5 bases). V lost 8 bases to trimming and J lost 1 base, with 14 bases between them. The V gene's germline CDR1 is SNHLY and CDR2 FYNNEI. The CDR3 contains 15 residues. The chain's CDR3 is CASGKYAGNTGELFF. In DNA form, the CDR3 reads TGTGCCAGCGGCAAGTACGCGGGGAACACCGGGGAGCTGTTTTTT.

This chain connects TRBV25-1 to TRBJ1-3; 8 bases map to TRBD1. Per germline, CDR1 MGHDK and CDR2 SYGVNS. CDR3 length: 15 residues. The ends lost 5 bases at V and 4 bases at J; junction bases unmatched: 7. The CDR3 reads CASSPYGQGGNTIYF. The CDR3 DNA sequence: TGTGCCAGCAGTCCATACGGACAGGGAGGAAACACCATATATTTT. The whole variable domain, filled in from reference TRBV25-1 and TRBJ1-3, reads EADIYQTPRYLVIGTGKKITLECSQTMGHDKMYWYQQDPGMELHLIHYSYGVNSTEKGDLSSESTVSRIRTEHFPLTLESARPSHTSQYLCASSPYGQGGNTIYFGEGSWLTVV.

The chain carries TRBV5-1 and TRBJ2-2; D remains unclear. The CDR3 sequence is 15 residues long. Trimming pared 5 bases from V and 4 bases from J, leaving 15 bases between. From germline, CDR1 is SGHRS and CDR2 YFSETQ. In DNA form, the CDR3 reads TGCGCCAGCAGTCCGCTCCCCGTCGGCACCGGGGAGCTGTTTTTT. It codes for CASSPLPVGTGELFF.

V usage is TRBV30 and J usage is TRBJ1-3; D perhaps matches TRBD1 (5 bases). Trimming took 5 bases from V and 0 from J, leaving 11 bases between them. This CDR3 is 14 amino acids long. Germline CDR1 and CDR2: GTSNPN and SVGIG (reference sequence). CDR3 amino acids: CAWGTGVSGNTIYF. CDR3 coding DNA: TGTGCCTGGGGTACAGGTGTCTCTGGAAACACCATATATTTT.